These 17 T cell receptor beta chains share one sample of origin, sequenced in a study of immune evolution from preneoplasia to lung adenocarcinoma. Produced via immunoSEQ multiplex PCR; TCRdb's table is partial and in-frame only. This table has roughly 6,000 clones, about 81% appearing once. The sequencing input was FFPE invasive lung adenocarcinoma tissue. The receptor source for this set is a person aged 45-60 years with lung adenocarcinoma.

DNA of the CDR3: TGTGCCAGCAGTTCAGGGACTTTTGGCAATCAGCCCCAGCATTTT. It codes for CASSSGTFGNQPQHF. V gene TRBV7-9 combines with J gene TRBJ1-5; D is possibly TRBD1 (5 bases). The germline V gene encodes CDR1 SEHNR and CDR2 FQNEAQ (reference sequence). Deletions cut 6 bases from V and 2 bases from J, with 14 bases between. The CDR3 runs 15 residues.

As DNA, the CDR3 is TGTGCCAGCAGCCGGGGACTACCTGTCACAGATACGCAGTATTTT. The encoded protein is CASSRGLPVTDTQYF. The chain recombines TRBV6-5 with TRBJ2-3; 7 bases are shared with TRBD2. Germline V gene sequence: CDR1 MNHEY, CDR2 SVGAGI. Trimming cost V 6 bases and J 2 bases; bases outside gene matches: 8. The length of the CDR3 is 15 residues.

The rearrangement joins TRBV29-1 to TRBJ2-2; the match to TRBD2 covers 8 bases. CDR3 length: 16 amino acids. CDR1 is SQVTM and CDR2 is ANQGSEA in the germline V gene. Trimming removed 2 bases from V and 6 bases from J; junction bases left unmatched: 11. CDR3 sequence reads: CSVETIGTSGSGELFF. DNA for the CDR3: TGCAGCGTTGAAACAATCGGGACTAGTGGCTCCGGGGAGCTGTTTTTT.

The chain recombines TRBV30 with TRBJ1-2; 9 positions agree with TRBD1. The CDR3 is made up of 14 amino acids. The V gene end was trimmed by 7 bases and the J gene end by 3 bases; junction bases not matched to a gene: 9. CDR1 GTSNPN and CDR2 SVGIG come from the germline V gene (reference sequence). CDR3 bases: TGTGCCTCCCAGAGGGACAGGGATGACTATGGCTACACCTTC. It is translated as CASQRDRDDYGYTF. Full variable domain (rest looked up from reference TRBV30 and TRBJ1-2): SQTIHQWPATLVQPVGSPLSLECTVEGTSNPNLYWYRQAAGRGLQLLFYSVGIGQISSEVPQNLSASRPQDRQFILSSKKLLLSDSGFYLCASQRDRDDYGYTFGSGTRLTVV.

The CDR3 loop is CASSYGLVGASGELFF. CDR3 in DNA: TGTGCCAGCAGTTACGGGTTGGTAGGGGCCAGCGGGGAGCTGTTTTTT. This chain connects TRBV6-6 to TRBJ2-2, with a possible D match to TRBD1 (5 bases). This CDR3 is 16 amino acids long. Germline lookup yields CDR1 MNHNY and CDR2 SVGAGI (reference sequence). Trimming pared 2 bases from V and 7 bases from J, leaving 17 bases between.

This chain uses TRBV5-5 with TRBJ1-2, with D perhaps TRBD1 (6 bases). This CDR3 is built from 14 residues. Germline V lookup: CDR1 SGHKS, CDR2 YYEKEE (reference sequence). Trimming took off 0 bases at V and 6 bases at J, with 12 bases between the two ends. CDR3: CASSLADRTNGYTF. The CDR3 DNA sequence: TGTGCCAGCAGCTTGGCGGACAGAACTAATGGCTACACCTTC.

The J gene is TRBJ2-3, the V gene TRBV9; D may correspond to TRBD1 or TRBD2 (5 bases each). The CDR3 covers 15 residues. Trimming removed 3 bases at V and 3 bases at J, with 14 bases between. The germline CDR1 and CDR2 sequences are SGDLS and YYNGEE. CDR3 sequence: CASSGDGRGTDTQYF. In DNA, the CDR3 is TGTGCCAGCAGCGGGGACGGAAGGGGAACAGATACGCAGTATTTT.

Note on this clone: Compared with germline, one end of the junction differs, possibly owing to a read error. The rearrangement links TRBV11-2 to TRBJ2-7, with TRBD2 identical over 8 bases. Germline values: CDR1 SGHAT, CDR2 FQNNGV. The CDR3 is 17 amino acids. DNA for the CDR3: TGTACCAGCAGCTTAACCCGCCTAGGAGCGGGAGAAAGGCTGCAGTACTTC. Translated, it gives CTSSLTRLGAGERLQYF.

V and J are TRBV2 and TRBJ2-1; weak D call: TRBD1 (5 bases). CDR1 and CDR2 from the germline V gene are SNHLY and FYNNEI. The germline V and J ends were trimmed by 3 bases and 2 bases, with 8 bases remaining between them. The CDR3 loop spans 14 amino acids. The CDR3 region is CASSEGRPYNEQFF. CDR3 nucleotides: TGTGCCAGCAGTGAGGGGCGGCCCTACAATGAGCAGTTCTTC.

CDR3 residues: CSGTVTGFWSGRGASTDTQYF. The CDR3, as DNA: TGCAGCGGTACCGTGACAGGGTTTTGGAGCGGGAGAGGGGCTAGCACAGATACGCAGTATTTT. The J gene is TRBJ2-3, the V gene TRBV29-1; D may be TRBD2 (8 bases). Trimming removed 7 bases at V and 0 bases at J, with 35 bases between. The germline V gene has CDR1 SQVTM and CDR2 ANQGSEA. The CDR3 loop spans 21 amino acids.

CDR3 DNA sequence: TGTGCCAGCAGTTGGGTAGCGGTCTCCTACGAGCAGTACTTC. This gives the protein CASSWVAVSYEQYF. The V gene is TRBV28, the J gene TRBJ2-7; D may be TRBD2 (6 bases). Trimming shortened V by 4 bases and J by 0 bases, and 10 bases separated the two germline ends. Germline V CDR1 and CDR2: MDHEN, SYDVKM. The CDR3 consists of 14 residues.

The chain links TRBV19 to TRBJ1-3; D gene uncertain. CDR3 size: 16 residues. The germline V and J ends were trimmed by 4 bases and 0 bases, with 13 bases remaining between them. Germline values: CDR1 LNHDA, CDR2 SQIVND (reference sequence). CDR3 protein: CASSTVSRASGNTIYF. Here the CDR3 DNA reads TGTGCCAGTAGTACCGTCTCGAGGGCCTCTGGAAACACCATATATTTT.

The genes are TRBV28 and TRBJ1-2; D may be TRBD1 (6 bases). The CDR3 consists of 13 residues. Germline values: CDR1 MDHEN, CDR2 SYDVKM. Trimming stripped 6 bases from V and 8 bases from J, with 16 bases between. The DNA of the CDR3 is TGTGCCAGCAGCCCTAGCACTGGGGGCGGCTACACCTTC. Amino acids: CASSPSTGGGYTF.

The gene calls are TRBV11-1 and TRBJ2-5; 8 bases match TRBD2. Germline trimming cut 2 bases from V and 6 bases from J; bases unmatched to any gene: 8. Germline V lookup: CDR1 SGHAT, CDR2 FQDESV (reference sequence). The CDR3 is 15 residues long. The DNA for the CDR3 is TGTGCCAGCAGCTTAAAGACTAGCGTCGTACAGACCCAGTACTTC. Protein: CASSLKTSVVQTQYF.

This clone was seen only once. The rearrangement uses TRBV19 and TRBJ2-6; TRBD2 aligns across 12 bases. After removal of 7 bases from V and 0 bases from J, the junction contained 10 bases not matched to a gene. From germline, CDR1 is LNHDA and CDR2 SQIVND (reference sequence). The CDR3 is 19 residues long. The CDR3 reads CASTRLAGAAGSGANVLTF. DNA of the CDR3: TGTGCCAGTACCAGACTAGCGGGAGCCGCGGGCTCTGGGGCCAACGTCCTGACTTTC. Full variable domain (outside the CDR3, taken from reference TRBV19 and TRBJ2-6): DGGITQSPKYLFRKEGQNVTLSCEQNLNHDAMYWYRQDPGQGLRLIYYSQIVNDFQKGDIAEGYSVSREKKESFPLTVTSAQKNPTAFYLCASTRLAGAAGSGANVLTFGAGSRLTVL.

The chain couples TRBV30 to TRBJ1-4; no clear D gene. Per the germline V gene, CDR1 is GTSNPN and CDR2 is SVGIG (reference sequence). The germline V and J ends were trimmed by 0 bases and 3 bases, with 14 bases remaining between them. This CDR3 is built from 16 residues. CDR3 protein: CAWSVLGTAPNEKLFF. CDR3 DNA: TGTGCCTGGAGTGTACTGGGTACAGCTCCTAATGAAAAACTGTTTTTT.

In DNA, the CDR3 is TGTGCCACCAGCAGACCACGGCATAGCTCCTACGAGCAGTACTTC. Its translation: CATSRPRHSSYEQYF. This chain links TRBV15 with TRBJ2-7; D gene uncertain. CDR3 length: 15 amino acids. Germline V gene lookup returns CDR1 LNHNV and CDR2 YYDKDF (reference sequence). Trimming shortened V by 2 bases and J by 0 bases, and 11 bases separated the two germline ends.